This entry is about one TCR beta chain. This record belongs to a study of cytomegalovirus exposure and HLA in healthy donors. The germline V gene has CDR1 SEHNR and CDR2 FQNEAQ (reference sequence). The CDR3 is made up of 15 amino acids. V lost 1 base to trimming and J lost 8 bases; unmatched junction nucleotides: 2. PCR amplification relied on 60 Vbeta primers (plus 13 Jbeta primers). In the study's own analysis: In a later analysis, of tens of millions of unique beta chains, roughly 10 million appeared in at least two donors. Clones were sequenced by immunoSEQ multiplex PCR, and TCRdb holds only the in-frame ones, with some missing. V and J calls and clone size are given by that table; D and trimming were obtained from the DNA. This sample yields approximately 160,000 clones, of which around 78% are seen a single time; 0.9% to 1.1% belongs to the top ten.

This TCR came from a woman aged 40 to 50 in good health and CMV-seronegative. The genes are TRBV7-9 and TRBJ1-4; TRBD1 agrees at 12 bases. The sequenced material came from PBMCs. CDR3 sequence reads: CASSLGDRGLEKLFF. As DNA, the CDR3 is TGTGCCAGCAGCTTAGGGGACAGGGGGCTCGAAAAACTGTTTTTT.